This is a list of T cell receptor beta chains from one sample in a study of beta chain features in type 1 diabetes. TCRdb's table, derived via immunoSEQ multiplex PCR, lists solely in-frame clones and lacks some. The table shows roughly 330,000 clones, with roughly 12% occurring only once. The sequenced material came from naive CD4+ T cells from blood. The receptors come from a woman aged 18-30 years with type 1 diabetes. The CDR3 runs from the conserved cysteine through the conserved F or W. Each record gives: V gene, D gene, J gene, clone size, CDR3 DNA, CDR3 protein. The D gene is left open where the match is weak. The size entry is marked missing in some rows and otherwise reads once, few, many or a size class.

V gene: TRBV7-9
D gene: TRBD1
J gene: TRBJ1-3
clone size: -
CDR3 DNA: TGTGCCAGCAGCTTAGCCGGGACAGGGTGGAACACCATATATTTT
CDR3 protein: CASSLAGTGWNTIYF

V gene: TRBV18
D gene: -
J gene: TRBJ1-2
clone size: few
CDR3 DNA: TGTGCCAGCTCACCACAACAGGAGAATTATGGCTACACCTTC
CDR3 protein: CASSPQQENYGYTF

V gene: TRBV4-1
D gene: -
J gene: TRBJ2-5
clone size: -
CDR3 DNA: TGCGCCAGCAGCCAACTAGCAGGAGCCCGACAAGAGACCCAGTACTTC
CDR3 protein: CASSQLAGARQETQYF

V gene: TRBV28
D gene: -
J gene: TRBJ2-2
clone size: few
CDR3 DNA: TGTGCCAGCACCAGGACTCTCTGGAACACCGGGGAGCTGTTTTTT
CDR3 protein: CASTRTLWNTGELFF

V gene: TRBV11-3
D gene: -
J gene: TRBJ2-2
clone size: -
CDR3 DNA: TGTGCCAGCAGCCCCACTAGGAACGGGGAGCTGTTTTTT
CDR3 protein: CASSPTRNGELFF

V gene: TRBV7-8
D gene: TRBD1
J gene: TRBJ2-1
clone size: few
CDR3 DNA: TGTGCCAGCAGCCCCGGACAGGGCTACAATGAGCAGTTCTTC
CDR3 protein: CASSPGQGYNEQFF

V gene: TRBV19
D gene: TRBD1
J gene: TRBJ1-3
clone size: few
CDR3 DNA: TGTGCCAGTAGTATACCCTGGGACAGGGCGACATCCCGGAGCTCTGGAAACACCATATATTTT
CDR3 protein: CASSIPWDRATSRSSGNTIYF

V gene: TRBV20-1
D gene: -
J gene: TRBJ2-7
clone size: few
CDR3 DNA: TGCAGTGCCCTAGGTAACGAGCAGTACTTC
CDR3 protein: CSALGNEQYF

V gene: TRBV19
D gene: -
J gene: TRBJ2-3
clone size: few
CDR3 DNA: TGTGCCAGTAGGAGGGCAGGGGTTGGTACAGATACGCAGTATTTT
CDR3 protein: CASRRAGVGTDTQYF

V gene: TRBV18
D gene: -
J gene: TRBJ2-5
clone size: -
CDR3 DNA: TGTGCCAGCTCACCATGGGCAGGGGCACAAGAGACCCAGTACTTC
CDR3 protein: CASSPWAGAQETQYF

V gene: TRBV18
D gene: TRBD1
J gene: TRBJ2-1
clone size: -
CDR3 DNA: TGTGCCAGCTCACCGACGACAGGGGGCGGGTCCTACAATGAGCAGTTCTTC
CDR3 protein: CASSPTTGGGSYNEQFF

V gene: TRBV28
D gene: TRBD2
J gene: TRBJ2-1
clone size: -
CDR3 DNA: TGTGCCAGCACCACCTACGGGACTAGCGGGAAGGGCGATGAGCAGTTCTTC
CDR3 protein: CASTTYGTSGKGDEQFF

V gene: TRBV9
D gene: TRBD2
J gene: TRBJ2-1
clone size: few
CDR3 DNA: TGTGCCAGCAGCCCCCTAGCGGGAGGTCTTCCCTACAATGAGCAGTTCTTC
CDR3 protein: CASSPLAGGLPYNEQFF

V gene: TRBV7-2
D gene: -
J gene: TRBJ2-5
clone size: few
CDR3 DNA: TGTGCCAGCAGCTTAGTAGTCGGGAGTCGAGAGACCCAGTACTTC
CDR3 protein: CASSLVVGSRETQYF

V gene: TRBV7-9
D gene: TRBD2
J gene: TRBJ2-6
clone size: -
CDR3 DNA: TGTGCCAGCAGCTTACCCTTGGCGGGAGCCCGCTCTGGGGCCAACGTCCTGACTTTC
CDR3 protein: CASSLPLAGARSGANVLTF

V gene: TRBV10-3
D gene: -
J gene: TRBJ2-7
clone size: few
CDR3 DNA: TGTGCCATCAGGGATGGGAGGCAGACCTACGAGCAGTACTTC
CDR3 protein: CAIRDGRQTYEQYF

V gene: TRBV27
D gene: -
J gene: TRBJ2-7
clone size: -
CDR3 DNA: TGTGCCAGCAGTTTAGAACCCCGAGCGGAGCAGTACTTC
CDR3 protein: CASSLEPRAEQYF

V gene: TRBV19
D gene: TRBD2
J gene: TRBJ2-5
clone size: few
CDR3 DNA: TGTGCCAGTAGGACGACTAGCGGGAACACAGAGACCCAGTACTTC
CDR3 protein: CASRTTSGNTETQYF

V gene: TRBV28
D gene: -
J gene: TRBJ2-3
clone size: few
CDR3 DNA: TGTGCCAGCAGTTCCCCCAAGGCCGGGGACACAGATACGCAGTATTTT
CDR3 protein: CASSSPKAGDTDTQYF

V gene: TRBV18
D gene: -
J gene: TRBJ1-2
clone size: -
CDR3 DNA: TGTGCCAGCTCACCACTGAGATTTACAAAGGGACCGGGACTATATGGCTACACCTTC
CDR3 protein: CASSPLRFTKGPGLYGYTF

V gene: TRBV19
D gene: -
J gene: TRBJ2-1
clone size: -
CDR3 DNA: TGTGCCAGTAGCTTTCTCTCGGGAAATGAGCAGTTCTTC
CDR3 protein: CASSFLSGNEQFF

V gene: TRBV7-2
D gene: -
J gene: TRBJ2-1
clone size: few
CDR3 DNA: TGTGCCAGCAGCTTAGCGTGGGCTTTCAATGAGCAGTTCTTC
CDR3 protein: CASSLAWAFNEQFF

V gene: TRBV5-1
D gene: -
J gene: TRBJ1-5
clone size: few
CDR3 DNA: TGCGCCAGCAGCTTGGGGGGAGGGGGGATAGATGGCAATCAGCCCCAGCATTTT
CDR3 protein: CASSLGGGGIDGNQPQHF

V gene: TRBV29-1
D gene: -
J gene: TRBJ2-4
clone size: many
CDR3 DNA: TGCAGCGACCTTTCTCCAGAAAACATTCAGTACTTC
CDR3 protein: CSDLSPENIQYF

V gene: TRBV7-2
D gene: -
J gene: TRBJ2-3
clone size: few
CDR3 DNA: TGTGCCAGCAGCTTATACCAGAGCACAGATACGCAGTATTTT
CDR3 protein: CASSLYQSTDTQYF

V gene: TRBV18
D gene: TRBD2
J gene: TRBJ2-1
clone size: few
CDR3 DNA: TGTGCCAGCTCGTCTAGCGGGGGAACTAATGAGCAGTTCTTC
CDR3 protein: CASSSSGGTNEQFF

V gene: TRBV28
D gene: -
J gene: TRBJ2-7
clone size: -
CDR3 DNA: TGTGCCAGCACTTCAAACCCCAGGGAGCAGTACTTC
CDR3 protein: CASTSNPREQYF

V gene: TRBV6-1
D gene: TRBD2
J gene: TRBJ2-7
clone size: few
CDR3 DNA: TGTGCCAGCCATACTAGCGTCTCCTACGAGCAGTACTTC
CDR3 protein: CASHTSVSYEQYF

V gene: TRBV5-4
D gene: TRBD2
J gene: TRBJ2-1
clone size: few
CDR3 DNA: TGTGCCAGCAGCCCAGCTCGGACTAGCGGGAGGGCTAGGTTCTTC
CDR3 protein: CASSPARTSGRARFF

V gene: TRBV7-3
D gene: TRBD1
J gene: TRBJ2-5
clone size: -
CDR3 DNA: TGTGCCAGCAGCTTCACAGGGGGCGGAGAGACCCAGTACTTC
CDR3 protein: CASSFTGGGETQYF

V gene: TRBV18
D gene: -
J gene: TRBJ2-5
clone size: few
CDR3 DNA: TGTGCCAGCTCACCACCGGAGACAGGTGGGGCGACCCAGTACTTC
CDR3 protein: CASSPPETGGATQYF

V gene: TRBV2
D gene: TRBD2
J gene: TRBJ2-1
clone size: few
CDR3 DNA: TGTGCCAGCAGTGAGGGAGGGCTCTCCTACAATGAGCAGTTCTTC
CDR3 protein: CASSEGGLSYNEQFF

V gene: TRBV18
D gene: -
J gene: TRBJ1-5
clone size: -
CDR3 DNA: TGTGCCAGCTCACCGAGCGGGATCAATCAGCCCCAGCATTTT
CDR3 protein: CASSPSGINQPQHF

V gene: TRBV30
D gene: -
J gene: TRBJ1-1
clone size: -
CDR3 DNA: TGTGCCTGGAGTTTTTCAGGACTCACTGAAGCTTTCTTT
CDR3 protein: CAWSFSGLTEAFF

V gene: TRBV7-2
D gene: TRBD1
J gene: TRBJ1-2
clone size: -
CDR3 DNA: TGTGCCAGCAGCTTAGATATAGGGGGCGCGAGCTCGTATGGCTACACCTTC
CDR3 protein: CASSLDIGGASSYGYTF

V gene: TRBV4-3
D gene: TRBD1
J gene: TRBJ2-4
clone size: few
CDR3 DNA: TGCGCCAGCAGCCAAGGGGTGTGGGGACAGAGTGAAAACATTCAGTACTTC
CDR3 protein: CASSQGVWGQSENIQYF

V gene: TRBV6-5
D gene: -
J gene: TRBJ1-5
clone size: -
CDR3 DNA: TGTGCCAGCGGGCGGCCCGAGGGCCTCAATCAGCCCCAGCATTTT
CDR3 protein: CASGRPEGLNQPQHF

V gene: TRBV19
D gene: -
J gene: TRBJ1-2
clone size: -
CDR3 DNA: TGTGCCAGTCGAAACTCTCCGGCGGGAGGCTACACCTTC
CDR3 protein: CASRNSPAGGYTF

V gene: TRBV4-2
D gene: -
J gene: TRBJ1-4
clone size: few
CDR3 DNA: TGTGCCAGCAGCCAAGGCTCCATTCTAGGCGAAAAACTGTTTTTT
CDR3 protein: CASSQGSILGEKLFF

V gene: TRBV15
D gene: -
J gene: TRBJ2-5
clone size: few
CDR3 DNA: TGTGCCACCAGCAGAGATCTAGCCCAAGAGACCCAGTACTTC
CDR3 protein: CATSRDLAQETQYF

V gene: TRBV11-2
D gene: TRBD2
J gene: TRBJ2-7
clone size: -
CDR3 DNA: TGTGCCAGCAACCAGTACCTAGCGGGAGAGCCACCTCGGGGAGAGCAGTACTTC
CDR3 protein: CASNQYLAGEPPRGEQYF

V gene: TRBV7-2
D gene: -
J gene: TRBJ2-1
clone size: -
CDR3 DNA: TGTGCCAGCAGCTTAGACAGGGACCCCTACAATGAGCAGTTCTTC
CDR3 protein: CASSLDRDPYNEQFF

V gene: TRBV27
D gene: -
J gene: TRBJ1-5
clone size: -
CDR3 DNA: TGTGCCAGCAGACGCTGGACAGCCGGGATGAGCAATCAGCCCCAGCATTTT
CDR3 protein: CASRRWTAGMSNQPQHF

V gene: TRBV7-2
D gene: TRBD2
J gene: TRBJ2-5
clone size: -
CDR3 DNA: TGTGCCAGCAGCTATCGGACTAGCGGGAAGGAGACCCAGTACTTC
CDR3 protein: CASSYRTSGKETQYF

V gene: TRBV9
D gene: -
J gene: TRBJ2-1
clone size: -
CDR3 DNA: TGTGCCAGCAGCGTAGAGGGTAGGGGTGACAATGAGCAGTTCTTC
CDR3 protein: CASSVEGRGDNEQFF

V gene: TRBV5-4
D gene: TRBD2
J gene: TRBJ2-7
clone size: -
CDR3 DNA: TGTGCCAGCAGCTTGCCCCTAGCGGGAGGAAGCTCCTACGAGCAGTACTTC
CDR3 protein: CASSLPLAGGSSYEQYF

V gene: TRBV21-1
D gene: -
J gene: TRBJ1-2
clone size: -
CDR3 DNA: TGTGCCAGCAGCAGCCGGACACGACCTCCGGCGGACTATGGCTACACCTTC
CDR3 protein: CASSSRTRPPADYGYTF

V gene: TRBV4-3
D gene: -
J gene: TRBJ2-3
clone size: few
CDR3 DNA: TGCGCCAGCAGCCAAGATTTTGCGGGGAGTCGCACAGATACGCAGTATTTT
CDR3 protein: CASSQDFAGSRTDTQYF

V gene: TRBV15
D gene: -
J gene: TRBJ2-5
clone size: -
CDR3 DNA: TGTGCCACCAGCAGAGATCCCATGCGGGAGACCCAGTACTTC
CDR3 protein: CATSRDPMRETQYF

V gene: TRBV5-1
D gene: -
J gene: TRBJ1-1
clone size: few
CDR3 DNA: TGCGCCAGCAGCTTGATGGACCGGGACAACCGGATAGCTTTCTTT
CDR3 protein: CASSLMDRDNRIAFF

V gene: TRBV18
D gene: TRBD1
J gene: TRBJ2-2
clone size: few
CDR3 DNA: TGTGCCAGCTCACCGGGACAGATCGCCGGGGAGCTGTTTTTT
CDR3 protein: CASSPGQIAGELFF

V gene: TRBV11-2
D gene: -
J gene: TRBJ2-3
clone size: -
CDR3 DNA: TGTGCCAGCAGGAGGGCCACAGATACGCAGTATTTT
CDR3 protein: CASRRATDTQYF

V gene: TRBV21-1
D gene: -
J gene: TRBJ1-2
clone size: -
CDR3 DNA: TGTGCCAGCAGCACACAGGGGGCACTAAACTATGGCTACACCTTC
CDR3 protein: CASSTQGALNYGYTF

V gene: TRBV18
D gene: -
J gene: TRBJ2-5
clone size: -
CDR3 DNA: TGTGCCAGCACGACAGATCTACGGGAAGAGACCCAGTACTTC
CDR3 protein: CASTTDLREETQYF

V gene: TRBV7-2
D gene: -
J gene: TRBJ2-6
clone size: -
CDR3 DNA: TGTGCCAGCAGCTTAGGGGGACAGGCCAACGTCCTGACTTTC
CDR3 protein: CASSLGGQANVLTF

V gene: TRBV7-2
D gene: -
J gene: TRBJ2-1
clone size: few
CDR3 DNA: TGTGCCAGCAGCTTAGGGGAGAGACAGCAGTTCTTC
CDR3 protein: CASSLGERQQFF

V gene: TRBV28
D gene: -
J gene: TRBJ1-2
clone size: few
CDR3 DNA: TGTGCCATCGTGGTTAACGCGGGGGCGCTTTATGGCTACACCTTC
CDR3 protein: CAIVVNAGALYGYTF